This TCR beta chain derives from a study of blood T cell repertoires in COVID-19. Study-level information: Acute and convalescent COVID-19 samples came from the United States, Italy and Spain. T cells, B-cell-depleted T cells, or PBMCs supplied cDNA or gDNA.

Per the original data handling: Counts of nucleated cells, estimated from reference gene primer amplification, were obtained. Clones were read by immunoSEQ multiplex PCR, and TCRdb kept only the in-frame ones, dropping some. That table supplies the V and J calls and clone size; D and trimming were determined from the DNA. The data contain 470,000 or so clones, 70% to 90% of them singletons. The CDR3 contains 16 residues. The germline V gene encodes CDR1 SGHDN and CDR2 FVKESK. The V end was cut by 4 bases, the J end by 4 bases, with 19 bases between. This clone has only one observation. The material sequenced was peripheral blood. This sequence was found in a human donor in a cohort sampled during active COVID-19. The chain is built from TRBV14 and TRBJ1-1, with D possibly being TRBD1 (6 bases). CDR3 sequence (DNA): TGTGCCAGCAGCCCGCCCGCGGGGGGGCGGATCACTGAAGCTTTCTTT. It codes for CASSPPAGGRITEAFF. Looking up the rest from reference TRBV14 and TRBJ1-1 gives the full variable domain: EAGVTQFPSHSVIEKGQTVTLRCDPISGHDNLYWYRRVMGKEIKFLLHFVKESKQDESGMPNNRFLAERTGGTYSTLKVQPAELEDSGVYFCASSPPAGGRITEAFFGQGTRLTVV.